One and the same sample provided the 18 T cell receptor beta chains below, sequenced in a study of T cell repertoires in aging, cancer and after chemotherapy. A mixed TRB-A/B primer pool amplified rearranged TRB by multiplex touch-down PCR. One entry per CDR3 protein, called by TCRdb with MiXCR from the multiplex PCR reads. The sample holds approximately 18,000 distinct CDR3 sequences, roughly half seen once. The template was genomic DNA from peripheral blood, not RNA. Material for sequencing was blood. The receptor set was obtained from a human donor in good health.

The gene calls are TRBV15 and TRBJ2-3; D ambiguous. The CDR3 spans 13 residues. Germline values: CDR1 LNHNV, CDR2 YYDKDF (reference sequence). Trimming cost V 5 bases and J 6 bases, with 12 bases left between them. CDR3 region: CATSQIPGDTQYF. CDR3 sequence (DNA): TGTGCCACCAGCCAGATCCCTGGCGATACGCAGTATTTT.

The rearrangement uses TRBV6-2 or TRBV6-3 and TRBJ2-7, with 10 bases that match TRBD1. CDR1 is MNHEY and CDR2 is SVGEGT in the germline V gene. V shed 2 bases, J shed 4 bases, and the junction held 14 bases outside the gene matches. The CDR3 consists of 18 residues. The CDR3 region is CASSYDRGRMLPRYEQYF. CDR3 coding DNA: TGTGCCAGCAGTTACGACAGGGGGCGGATGCTTCCCCGATACGAGCAGTACTTC.

This chain uses TRBV11-1 with TRBJ2-4; TRBD2 matches at 8 bases. The CDR3 loop spans 16 amino acids. With 3 bases clipped from V and 3 bases from J, the junction kept 7 bases outside the gene matches. Germline-derived CDR1 and CDR2 are SGHAT and FQDESV (reference sequence). The CDR3 reads CASSFGAGEVKNIQYF. The CDR3 DNA reads as TGTGCCAGCAGCTTCGGAGCGGGAGAAGTCAAAAACATTCAGTACTTC.

The chain recombines TRBV19 with TRBJ2-3, with TRBD2 identical over 9 bases. V shed 3 bases, J shed 3 bases, and the junction held 4 bases outside the gene matches. This CDR3 has 15 residues. Looked up from germline, CDR1 is LNHDA and CDR2 is SQIVND (reference sequence). The CDR3 spells CASSMREGRTDTQYF. The CDR3, as DNA: TGTGCCAGTAGTATGCGGGAGGGCCGGACAGATACGCAGTATTTT.

The chain employs TRBV6-4 and TRBJ2-2; perhaps TRBD1 as D (6 bases). The CDR3 is 14 amino acids. CDR1 MRHNA and CDR2 SNTAGT come from the germline V gene. V was pared by 7 bases and J by 0 bases, with 9 bases between. This chain's CDR3 is CASKGQANTGELFF. CDR3 DNA: TGTGCCAGCAAGGGACAAGCGAACACCGGGGAGCTGTTTTTT.

The chain uses TRBV27 and TRBJ2-3, with a weak D call TRBD1 (5 bases). Germline CDR1 reads MNHEY; CDR2 reads SMNVEV (reference sequence). The V gene lost 8 bases and the J gene lost 3 bases, with 9 bases spanning the gap. This CDR3 contains 12 residues. The chain's CDR3 is CASHQGTDTQYF. CDR3 sequence (DNA): TGTGCCAGCCATCAGGGAACAGATACGCAGTATTTT.

The chain's CDR3 is CASSSGTYYEQYF. The CDR3 nucleotides are TGTGCCAGTAGCTCCGGGACCTACTACGAGCAGTACTTC. The rearrangement links TRBV19 to TRBJ2-7; either TRBD1 or TRBD2 may supply D (5 bases each). Per germline, CDR1 LNHDA and CDR2 SQIVND (reference sequence). V was shortened by 6 bases and J by 3 bases, with 12 bases between the two germline ends. The CDR3 is 13 amino acids.

This clonotype was seen a few times. The rearrangement links TRBV11-1 to TRBJ2-7; 11 bases fit TRBD2. V lost 7 bases, J lost 5 bases, and 4 bases stayed unmatched. This CDR3 has 13 residues. CDR1 is SGHAT, CDR2 FQDESV, per germline (reference sequence). CDR3 in DNA: TGTGCCAGCAAGCTAGCGGGAGGTCACGAGCAGTACTTC. Amino acid sequence: CASKLAGGHEQYF. The variable domain in full, completed from reference TRBV11-1 and TRBJ2-7, reads EAEVAQSPRYKITEKSQAVAFWCDPISGHATLYWYRQILGQGPELLVQFQDESVVDDSQLPKDRFSAERLKGVDSTLKIQPAELGDSAMYLCASKLAGGHEQYFGPGTRLTVT.

The V gene is TRBV6-2 or TRBV6-3, the J gene TRBJ2-3, with no clear D. The CDR3 sequence is 15 residues long. Germline V gene lookup returns CDR1 MNHEY and CDR2 SVGEGT. Trimming took 8 bases from V and 2 from J, leaving 17 bases between them. The CDR3 sequence is CASFARTSFTDTQYF. CDR3 sequence (DNA): TGTGCCAGCTTCGCGAGGACCTCCTTCACAGATACGCAGTATTTT.

This clonotype has a single count. The chain combines TRBV11-1 with TRBJ2-7, with 13 positions matching TRBD2. In germline, CDR1 is SGHAT, CDR2 FQDESV (reference sequence). J lost 2 bases, V lost 5 bases, and 3 bases had no gene match. The CDR3 is made up of 15 amino acids. Here the CDR3 reads CASSRTSGRPYEQYF. The CDR3, as DNA: TGTGCCAGCAGCCGGACTAGCGGGAGACCCTACGAGCAGTACTTC. Filled out from reference TRBV11-1 and TRBJ2-7, the complete variable domain reads EAEVAQSPRYKITEKSQAVAFWCDPISGHATLYWYRQILGQGPELLVQFQDESVVDDSQLPKDRFSAERLKGVDSTLKIQPAELGDSAMYLCASSRTSGRPYEQYFGPGTRLTVT.

In this sample, this clonotype is medium-sized. The CDR3 spells CSVGTGAGANVLTF. In DNA, the CDR3 is TGCAGCGTTGGAACAGGGGCTGGGGCCAACGTCCTGACTTTC. This chain connects TRBV29-1 to TRBJ2-6; 7 bases map to TRBD1. The V gene's germline CDR1 is SQVTM and CDR2 ANQGSEA. CDR3 length: 14 residues. V gave up 4 bases and J gave up 2 bases; unmatched junction bases: 2.

A note on this clonotype: A read error may produce the germline difference seen at one junction end. The gene calls are TRBV5-4 and TRBJ2-7; 7 nucleotides match TRBD2. Germline loops: CDR1 SGHNT, CDR2 YYREEE (reference sequence). The CDR3 length is 17 residues. CDR3 sequence reads: CTSSLGGSIEGIYEQYF. In nucleotides, the CDR3 is TGTACCAGCAGCTTGGGGGGGAGTATAGAGGGGATCTACGAGCAGTACTTC.

The chain couples TRBV19 to TRBJ1-3; TRBD1 agrees at 7 bases. The CDR3 contains 15 residues. Trimming cost V 7 bases and J 0 bases; bases outside gene matches: 6. The germline CDR1 and CDR2 sequences are LNHDA and SQIVND (reference sequence). The CDR3 reads CASTWDRNSGNTIYF. The CDR3 DNA sequence: TGTGCCAGTACCTGGGACAGAAACTCTGGAAACACCATATATTTT. Using reference TRBV19 and TRBJ1-3 for the parts outside the CDR3, the full variable domain is DGGITQSPKYLFRKEGQNVTLSCEQNLNHDAMYWYRQDPGQGLRLIYYSQIVNDFQKGDIAEGYSVSREKKESFPLTVTSAQKNPTAFYLCASTWDRNSGNTIYFGEGSWLTVV.

The V call is TRBV6-1, the J call TRBJ1-6; no clear D gene. The CDR3 has 15 residues. Trimming pared 4 bases from V and 4 bases from J, leaving 11 bases between. Germline values: CDR1 MNHNS, CDR2 SASEGT. CDR3 sequence (DNA): TGTGCCAGCAGTGGGGAGACATCTTATAATTCACCCCTCCACTTT. Protein: CASSGETSYNSPLHF.

The chain couples TRBV5-6 to TRBJ2-7; D could derive from TRBD1 or TRBD2 (6 bases each). The V and J ends lost 4 bases and 2 bases respectively, with 13 bases between them. CDR3 length: 14 residues. Germline assignment: CDR1 SGHDT and CDR2 YYEEEE. CDR3 bases: TGTGCCAGCAGCGGGGGGCGGGACCCCTACGAGCAGTACTTC. Translated: CASSGGRDPYEQYF.

Written as DNA, the CDR3 is TGTGCCAGCAGCTTGGATCCGGACAGGCAGTTCTTC. Translating gives CASSLDPDRQFF. This rearrangement joins TRBV5-4 to TRBJ2-1; D is perhaps TRBD1 (6 bases). The germline V gene has CDR1 SGHNT and CDR2 YYREEE (reference sequence). Deletions cut 0 bases from V and 12 bases from J, with 10 bases between. CDR3 length equals 12 residues.

Remarks on this clonotype: A junction end diverges from the germline sequence, so it may reflect a read error. The V gene is TRBV27, the J gene TRBJ2-3; 12 bases line up with TRBD2. The CDR3 is 19 residues long. CDR1 is MNHEY and CDR2 is SMNVEV in the germline V gene (reference sequence). The CDR3 loop is CGSSLLPGLAGPFTDTQYF. The CDR3, as DNA: TGTGGCAGCAGTTTACTCCCGGGACTAGCGGGCCCATTCACAGATACGCAGTATTTT.

This clonotype was detected a few times. The chain links TRBV19 to TRBJ2-5; 13 bases align to TRBD2. After removal of 4 bases from V and 1 base from J, the junction contained 3 bases not matched to a gene. Germline V gives CDR1 LNHDA, CDR2 SQIVND (reference sequence). The CDR3 consists of 16 residues. The DNA of the CDR3 is TGTGCCAGTAGTACGCGGACTAGCGGGAGCCAAGAGACCCAGTACTTC. Amino acid sequence: CASSTRTSGSQETQYF.